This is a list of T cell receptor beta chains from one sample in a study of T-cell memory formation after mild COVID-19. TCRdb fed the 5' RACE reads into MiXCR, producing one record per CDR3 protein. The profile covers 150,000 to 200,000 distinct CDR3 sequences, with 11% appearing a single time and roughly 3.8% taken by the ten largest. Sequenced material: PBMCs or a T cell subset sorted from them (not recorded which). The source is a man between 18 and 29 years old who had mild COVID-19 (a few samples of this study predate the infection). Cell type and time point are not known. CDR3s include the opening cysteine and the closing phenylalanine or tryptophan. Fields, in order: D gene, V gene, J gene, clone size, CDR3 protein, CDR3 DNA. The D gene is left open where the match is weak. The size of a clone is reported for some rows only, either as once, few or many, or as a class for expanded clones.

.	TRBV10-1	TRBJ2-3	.	CASSSGTTGVQTQYF	TGCGCCAGCAGCTCGGGGACAACGGGGGTTCAGACGCAGTATTTT
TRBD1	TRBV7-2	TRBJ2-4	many	CASSLAQGQGVKNIQYF	TGTGCCAGCAGCTTAGCGCAAGGACAGGGAGTCAAAAACATTCAGTACTTC
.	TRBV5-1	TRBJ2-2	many	CASSEGTNTGELFF	TGCGCCAGCAGCGAGGGTACGAACACCGGGGAGCTGTTTTTT
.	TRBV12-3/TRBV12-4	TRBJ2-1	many	CASSFEDNEQFF	TGTGCCAGCAGTTTTGAGGACAATGAGCAGTTCTTC
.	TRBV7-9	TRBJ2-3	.	CASSRPNTQYF	TGTGCCAGCAGCCGACCGAATACGCAGTATTTT
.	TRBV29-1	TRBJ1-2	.	CSVELGGSYGYTF	TGCAGCGTTGAACTCGGGGGGTCGTATGGCTACACCTTC
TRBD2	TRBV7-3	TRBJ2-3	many	CASSLREADTQYF	TGTGCCAGCAGCTTACGGGAGGCAGATACGCAGTATTTT
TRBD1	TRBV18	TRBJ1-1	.	CASSPEQGAGAFF	TGTGCCAGCTCACCAGAACAGGGGGCCGGAGCTTTCTTT
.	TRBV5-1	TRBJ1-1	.	CASRYQNTEAFF	TGCGCCAGCCGTTATCAGAACACTGAAGCTTTCTTT
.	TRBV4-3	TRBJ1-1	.	CASSHNPGGEGTEAFF	TGCGCCAGCAGCCACAATCCCGGGGGTGAGGGCACTGAAGCTTTCTTT
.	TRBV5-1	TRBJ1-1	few	CASSHRLGTEAFF	TGCGCCAGCAGCCACAGGCTGGGTACTGAAGCTTTCTTT
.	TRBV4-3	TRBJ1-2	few	CASSHPGGSGSGYTF	TGCGCCAGCAGCCACCCGGGAGGTAGCGGATCTGGCTACACCTTC
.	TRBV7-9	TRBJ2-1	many	CASSLAGGHEQFF	TGTGCCAGCAGCTTGGCAGGGGGGCATGAGCAGTTCTTC
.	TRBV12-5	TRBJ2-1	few	CASGLGQTGQQFF	TGTGCTAGTGGTTTGGGACAAACAGGGCAGCAGTTCTTC
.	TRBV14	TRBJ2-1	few	CASSQITGDREQFF	TGTGCCAGCAGCCAGATAACCGGGGATCGTGAGCAGTTCTTC
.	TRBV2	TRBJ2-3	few	CASSVDPLSTDTQYF	TGTGCCAGCAGTGTAGATCCCCTCAGCACAGATACGCAGTATTTT
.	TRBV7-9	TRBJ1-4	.	CASSPSLVANEKLFF	TGTGCCAGCAGCCCGAGTCTAGTGGCTAATGAAAAACTGTTTTTT
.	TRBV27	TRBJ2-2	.	CASKVAQAFTGELFF	TGTGCCAGCAAGGTAGCGCAGGCCTTCACCGGGGAGCTGTTTTTT
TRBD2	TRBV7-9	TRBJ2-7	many	CASSLYLAGLEQYF	TGTGCCAGCAGCTTATACCTAGCGGGACTCGAGCAGTACTTC
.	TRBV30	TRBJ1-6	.	CAWEGQPNSPLHF	TGTGCCTGGGAAGGGCAGCCCAATTCACCCCTCCACTTT
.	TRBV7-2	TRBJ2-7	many	CASSRDRGPYEQYF	TGTGCCAGCAGCCGAGACCGGGGGCCCTACGAGCAGTACTTC
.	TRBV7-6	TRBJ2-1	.	CASSPGYEHFF	TGTGCCAGCAGCCCTGGGTATGAGCACTTCTTC
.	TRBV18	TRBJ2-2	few	CASSQSPSTGELFF	TGTGCCAGCTCACAATCCCCCTCCACCGGGGAGCTGTTTTTT
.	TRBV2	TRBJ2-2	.	CASSNRSTLNTGELFF	TGTGCCAGCAGTAATCGGAGCACCTTGAACACCGGGGAGCTGTTTTTT
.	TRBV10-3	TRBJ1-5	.	CAISLSGGNQPQHF	TGTGCCATCAGTCTTTCAGGGGGCAATCAGCCCCAGCATTTT
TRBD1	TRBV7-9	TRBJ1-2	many	CASSLPDREGGYTF	TGTGCCAGCAGCTTACCCGACAGGGAAGGTGGCTACACCTTC
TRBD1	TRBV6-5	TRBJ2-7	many	CASSQDRIYYEQYF	TGTGCCAGCAGTCAGGACAGGATTTACTACGAGCAGTACTTC
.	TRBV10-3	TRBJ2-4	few	CAISESLKGERNQYF	TGTGCCATCAGTGAGTCATTAAAGGGGGAGAGGAATCAGTACTTC
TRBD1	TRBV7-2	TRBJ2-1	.	CASSPRQGGYNEQFF	TGTGCCAGCAGCCCAAGACAGGGGGGGTACAATGAGCAGTTCTTC
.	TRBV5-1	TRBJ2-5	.	CASSLELGRETQYF	TGCGCCAGCAGCTTGGAGCTAGGCCGAGAGACCCAGTACTTC
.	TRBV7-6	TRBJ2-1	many	CASSLEGRVYGNEQFF	TGTGCCAGCAGCTTAGAGGGCAGGGTATACGGCAATGAGCAGTTCTTC
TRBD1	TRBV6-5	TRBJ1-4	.	CASSGTGGREKLFF	TGTGCCAGCAGTGGGACAGGGGGTAGGGAAAAACTGTTTTTT
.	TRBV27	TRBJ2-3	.	CASSATGADTQYF	TGTGCCAGCAGTGCGACAGGCGCAGATACGCAGTATTTT
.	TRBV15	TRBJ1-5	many	CATSRVGGVHFVSNQPQHF	TGTGCCACCAGCAGAGTCGGCGGGGTCCATTTTGTTAGCAATCAGCCCCAGCATTTT
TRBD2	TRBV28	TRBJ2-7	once	CASSSISGVVTYEQYF	TGTGCCAGCAGCTCCATTAGCGGGGTGGTTACCTACGAGCAGTACTTC
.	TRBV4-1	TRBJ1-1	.	CASSRLPGGGLGMNTEAFF	TGCGCCAGCAGCCGCCTACCCGGGGGGGGATTGGGGATGAACACTGAAGCTTTCTTT
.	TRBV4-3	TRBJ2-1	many	CASSQEQSSYNEQFF	TGCGCCAGCAGCCAAGAACAGAGCTCCTACAATGAGCAGTTCTTC
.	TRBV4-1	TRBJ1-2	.	CASSQVVGVGGYTF	TGCGCCAGCAGCCAAGTAGTCGGGGTTGGTGGCTACACCTTC